The T cell receptor beta chain described here comes from a study of cytomegalovirus exposure and HLA in healthy donors. Study as a whole: Earlier work reported about 110 million unique TCR beta sequences from about 200 million T cells. Among the 400 or so donors who were genotyped, 81% fell in the genetic ancestry cluster that is associated with self-reported Caucasian donors. Findings and limits, study-wide: When analyzed later, a missense DCLRE1C variant was found to be linked to TCR beta V- and J-gene trimming. Common viral pathogens seemed to be connected with several of the most significant clusters, according to a later analysis.

Both 60 Vbeta primers and 13 Jbeta primers went into the PCR. Profiled with immunoSEQ multiplex PCR; TCRdb holds only in-frame clones, not every one. The profile shows tens of thousands of clones, roughly 80% of them singletons. A word on this clone: The antigen is not known.

Germline CDR1 is SGHRS and CDR2 is YFSETQ. The CDR3 is 14 residues long. Germline trimming cut 3 bases from V and 0 bases from J; bases unmatched to any gene: 1. This chain connects TRBV5-1 to TRBJ2-5, with 8 nucleotides matching TRBD2. The clonotype comes from a man younger than 30 in good health and CMV-seronegative. Sequencing was done on a sample of PBMCs. The CDR3 DNA reads TGCGCCAGCAGCTACGGGAGGGACCAAGAGACCCAGTACTTC. Protein sequence: CASSYGRDQETQYF.